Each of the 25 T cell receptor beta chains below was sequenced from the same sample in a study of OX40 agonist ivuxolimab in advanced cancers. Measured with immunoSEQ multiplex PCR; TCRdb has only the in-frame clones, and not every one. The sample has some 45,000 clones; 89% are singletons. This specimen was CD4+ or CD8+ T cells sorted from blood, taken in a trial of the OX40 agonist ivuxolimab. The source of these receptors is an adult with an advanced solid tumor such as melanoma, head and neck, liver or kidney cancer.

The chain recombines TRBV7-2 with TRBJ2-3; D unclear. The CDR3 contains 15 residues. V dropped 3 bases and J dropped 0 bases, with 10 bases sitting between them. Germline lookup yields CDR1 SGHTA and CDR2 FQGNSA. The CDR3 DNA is TGTGCCAGCAGCTTTACACCGGCTAGCACAGATACGCAGTATTTT. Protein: CASSFTPASTDTQYF.

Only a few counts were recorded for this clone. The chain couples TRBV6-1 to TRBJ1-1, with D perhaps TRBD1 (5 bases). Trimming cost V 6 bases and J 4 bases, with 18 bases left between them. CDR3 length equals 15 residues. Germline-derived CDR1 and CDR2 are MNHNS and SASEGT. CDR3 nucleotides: TGTGCCAGCAGAGTACCGGGGACTCGGCCCACTGAAGCTTTCTTT. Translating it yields CASRVPGTRPTEAFF.

CDR3 sequence reads: CASSLSGFRTEAFF. Here the CDR3 DNA reads TGTGCCAGCAGTTTGTCGGGCTTCCGCACTGAAGCTTTCTTT. The chain couples TRBV27 to TRBJ1-1, with no clear D. Trimming took off 3 bases at V and 4 bases at J, with 12 bases between the two ends. Germline V lookup: CDR1 MNHEY, CDR2 SMNVEV (reference sequence). This CDR3 has 14 amino acids.

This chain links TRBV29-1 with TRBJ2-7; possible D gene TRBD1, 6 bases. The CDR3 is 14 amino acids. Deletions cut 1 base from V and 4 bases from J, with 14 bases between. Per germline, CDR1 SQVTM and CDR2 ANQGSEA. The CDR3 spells CSVEGPGQQYEQYF. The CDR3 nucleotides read TGCAGCGTTGAAGGGCCGGGACAACAATACGAGCAGTACTTC.

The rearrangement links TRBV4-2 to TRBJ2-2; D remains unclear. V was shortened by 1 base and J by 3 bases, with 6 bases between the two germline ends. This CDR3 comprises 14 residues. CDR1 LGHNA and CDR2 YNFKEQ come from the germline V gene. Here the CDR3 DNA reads TGTGCCAGCAGCCAAGGGGGATACACCGGGGAGCTGTTTTTT. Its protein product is CASSQGGYTGELFF.

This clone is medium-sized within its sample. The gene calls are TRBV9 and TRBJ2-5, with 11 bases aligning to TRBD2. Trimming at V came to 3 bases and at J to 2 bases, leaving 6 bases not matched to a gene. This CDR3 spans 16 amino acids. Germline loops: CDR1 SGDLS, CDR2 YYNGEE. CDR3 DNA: TGTGCCAGCAGCGCCCTACTAGCGGGGGAACAAGAGACCCAGTACTTC. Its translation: CASSALLAGEQETQYF.

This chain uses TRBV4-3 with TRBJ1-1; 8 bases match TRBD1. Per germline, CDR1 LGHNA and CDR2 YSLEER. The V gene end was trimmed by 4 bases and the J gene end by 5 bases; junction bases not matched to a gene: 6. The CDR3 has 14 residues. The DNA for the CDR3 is TGCGCCAGCAGCCCCGGACAGGGAGGGACTGAAGCTTTCTTT. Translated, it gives CASSPGQGGTEAFF.

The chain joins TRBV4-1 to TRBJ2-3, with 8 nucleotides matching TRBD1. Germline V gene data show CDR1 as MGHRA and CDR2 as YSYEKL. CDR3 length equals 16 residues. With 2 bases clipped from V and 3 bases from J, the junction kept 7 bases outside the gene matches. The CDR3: CASSQYGQGRTDTQYF. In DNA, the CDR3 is TGCGCCAGCAGCCAATACGGACAGGGAAGGACAGATACGCAGTATTTT.

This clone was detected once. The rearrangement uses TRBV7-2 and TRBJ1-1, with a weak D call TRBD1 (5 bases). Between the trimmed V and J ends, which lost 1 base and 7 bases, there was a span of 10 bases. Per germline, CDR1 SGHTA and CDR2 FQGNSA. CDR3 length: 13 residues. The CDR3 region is CASSLGRGDEAFF. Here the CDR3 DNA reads TGTGCCAGCAGCTTAGGCCGGGGGGATGAAGCTTTCTTT.

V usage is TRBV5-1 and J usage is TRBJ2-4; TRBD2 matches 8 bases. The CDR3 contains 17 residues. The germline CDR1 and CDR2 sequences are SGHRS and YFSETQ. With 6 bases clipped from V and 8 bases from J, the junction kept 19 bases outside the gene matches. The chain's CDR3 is CASTEGDSGDRGYIQYF. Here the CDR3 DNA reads TGCGCCAGCACCGAAGGGGATAGCGGGGACCGAGGGTACATTCAGTACTTC. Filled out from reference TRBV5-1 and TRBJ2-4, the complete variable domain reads KAGVTQTPRYLIKTRGQQVTLSCSPISGHRSVSWYQQTPGQGLQFLFEYFSETQRNKGNFPGRFSGRQFSNSRSEMNVSTLELGDSALYLCASTEGDSGDRGYIQYFGAGTRLSVL.

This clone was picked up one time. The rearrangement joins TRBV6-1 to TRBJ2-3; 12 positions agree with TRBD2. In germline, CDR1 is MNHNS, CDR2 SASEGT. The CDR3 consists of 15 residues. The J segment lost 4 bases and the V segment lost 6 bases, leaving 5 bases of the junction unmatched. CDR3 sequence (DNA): TGTGCCAGCAGCCCCCTAGCGGGGGGGCCAGATACGCAGTATTTT. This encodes CASSPLAGGPDTQYF.

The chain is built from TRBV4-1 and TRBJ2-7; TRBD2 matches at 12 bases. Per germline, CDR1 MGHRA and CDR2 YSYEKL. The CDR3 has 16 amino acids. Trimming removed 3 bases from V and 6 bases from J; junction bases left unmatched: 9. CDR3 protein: CASSQELAGGPIEQYF. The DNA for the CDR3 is TGCGCCAGCAGCCAGGAACTAGCGGGGGGTCCCATCGAGCAGTACTTC.

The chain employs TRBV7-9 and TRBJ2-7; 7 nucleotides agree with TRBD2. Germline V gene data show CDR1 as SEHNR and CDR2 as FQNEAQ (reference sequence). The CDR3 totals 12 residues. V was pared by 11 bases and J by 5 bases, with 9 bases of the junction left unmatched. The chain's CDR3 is CALSDGGDEQYF. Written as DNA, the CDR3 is TGTGCCCTCAGCGATGGGGGGGACGAGCAGTACTTC.

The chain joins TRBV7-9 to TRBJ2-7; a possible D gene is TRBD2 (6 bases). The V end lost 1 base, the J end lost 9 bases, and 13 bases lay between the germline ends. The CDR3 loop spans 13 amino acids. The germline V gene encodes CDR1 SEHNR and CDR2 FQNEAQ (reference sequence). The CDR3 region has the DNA TGTGCCAGCAGCTTAGGAGGGGACTTTGGGCAGTACTTC. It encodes CASSLGGDFGQYF.

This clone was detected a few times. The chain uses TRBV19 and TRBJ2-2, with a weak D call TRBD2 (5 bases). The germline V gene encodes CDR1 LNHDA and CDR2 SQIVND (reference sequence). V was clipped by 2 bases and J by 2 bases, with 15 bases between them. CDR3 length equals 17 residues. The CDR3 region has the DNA TGTGCCAGTAGTATACAACTTAGCGACGTAAACACCGGGGAGCTGTTTTTT. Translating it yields CASSIQLSDVNTGELFF. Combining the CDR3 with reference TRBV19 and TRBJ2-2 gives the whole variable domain DGGITQSPKYLFRKEGQNVTLSCEQNLNHDAMYWYRQDPGQGLRLIYYSQIVNDFQKGDIAEGYSVSREKKESFPLTVTSAQKNPTAFYLCASSIQLSDVNTGELFFGEGSRLTVL.

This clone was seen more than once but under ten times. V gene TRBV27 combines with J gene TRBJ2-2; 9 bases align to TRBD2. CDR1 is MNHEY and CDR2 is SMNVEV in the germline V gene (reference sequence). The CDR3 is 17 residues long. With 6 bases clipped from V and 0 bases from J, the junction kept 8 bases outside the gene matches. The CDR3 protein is CASRPHLAGPNTGELFF. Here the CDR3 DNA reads TGTGCCAGCAGACCACATCTAGCGGGGCCGAACACCGGGGAGCTGTTTTTT.

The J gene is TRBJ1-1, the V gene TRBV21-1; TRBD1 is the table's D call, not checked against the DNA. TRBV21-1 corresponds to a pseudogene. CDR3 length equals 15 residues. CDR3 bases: TGTGCCAGTCCCCCCGGGACAGCTCTGAACACTGAAGCTTTCTTT. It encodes CASPPGTALNTEAFF.

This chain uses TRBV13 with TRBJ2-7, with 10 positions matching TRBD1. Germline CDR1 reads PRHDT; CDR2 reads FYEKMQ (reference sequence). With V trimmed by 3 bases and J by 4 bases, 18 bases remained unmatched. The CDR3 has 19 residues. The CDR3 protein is CASSFLDRGPNIPPYEQYF. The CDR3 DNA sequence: TGTGCCAGCAGCTTCCTTGACAGGGGGCCTAACATCCCGCCTTACGAGCAGTACTTC.

The CDR3 DNA follows: TGTGCCAGCAGCGACCGGGACAGAGGCTACGAGCAGTACTTC. This gives the protein CASSDRDRGYEQYF. This chain connects TRBV2 to TRBJ2-7; 7 positions match TRBD1. From germline, CDR1 is SNHLY and CDR2 FYNNEI. CDR3 length: 14 amino acids. Losses at the gene ends were 6 bases for V and 3 bases for J; bases not matched to a gene: 8.

CDR3 sequence (DNA): TGCGCCAGCAGCCTTCTAGTGGGAAGGGAGACCCAGTACTTC. Amino acids: CASSLLVGRETQYF. The chain joins TRBV4-1 to TRBJ2-5; no reliable D call. The CDR3 sequence is 14 residues long. Trimming shortened V by 4 bases and J by 5 bases, and 14 bases separated the two germline ends. The germline CDR1 and CDR2 sequences are MGHRA and YSYEKL.

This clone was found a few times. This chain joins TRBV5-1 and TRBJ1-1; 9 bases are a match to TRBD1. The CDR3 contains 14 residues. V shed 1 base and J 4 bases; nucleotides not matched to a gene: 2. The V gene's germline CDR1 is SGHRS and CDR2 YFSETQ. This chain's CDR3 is CASSLWGQGTEAFF. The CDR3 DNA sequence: TGCGCCAGCAGCTTGTGGGGACAGGGCACTGAAGCTTTCTTT.

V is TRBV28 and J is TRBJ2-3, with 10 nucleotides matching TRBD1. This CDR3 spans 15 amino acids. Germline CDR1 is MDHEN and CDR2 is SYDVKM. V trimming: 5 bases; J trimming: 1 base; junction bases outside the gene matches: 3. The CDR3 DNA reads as TGTGCCAGCAGTACCGGGACAGGGGGCACAGATACGCAGTATTTT. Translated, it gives CASSTGTGGTDTQYF.

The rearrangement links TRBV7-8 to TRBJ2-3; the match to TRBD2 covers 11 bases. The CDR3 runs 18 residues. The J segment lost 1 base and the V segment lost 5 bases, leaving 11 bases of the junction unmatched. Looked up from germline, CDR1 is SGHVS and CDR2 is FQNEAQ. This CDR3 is CASSMILAGGPRTDTQYF. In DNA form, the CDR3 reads TGTGCCAGCAGCATGATTTTAGCGGGGGGGCCCCGCACAGATACGCAGTATTTT.

This CDR3 reads CASGGPPGEQYF. As DNA, the CDR3 is TGTGCCTCGGGGGGTCCGCCCGGCGAGCAGTACTTC. The chain employs TRBV9 and TRBJ2-7; 7 nucleotides match TRBD2. CDR3 length equals 12 residues. Trimming took 10 bases from V and 6 from J; bases not matched to a gene: 10. Germline assignment: CDR1 SGDLS and CDR2 YYNGEE.

The CDR3 reads CASSSGTGATGELFF. The CDR3 region has the DNA TGTGCCAGCAGCTCCGGGACAGGGGCCACCGGGGAGCTGTTTTTT. This chain links TRBV27 with TRBJ2-2, with TRBD1 identical over 10 bases. CDR1 is MNHEY and CDR2 is SMNVEV in the germline V gene (reference sequence). Trimming at V came to 6 bases and at J to 4 bases, leaving 5 bases not matched to a gene. The CDR3 runs to 15 residues.